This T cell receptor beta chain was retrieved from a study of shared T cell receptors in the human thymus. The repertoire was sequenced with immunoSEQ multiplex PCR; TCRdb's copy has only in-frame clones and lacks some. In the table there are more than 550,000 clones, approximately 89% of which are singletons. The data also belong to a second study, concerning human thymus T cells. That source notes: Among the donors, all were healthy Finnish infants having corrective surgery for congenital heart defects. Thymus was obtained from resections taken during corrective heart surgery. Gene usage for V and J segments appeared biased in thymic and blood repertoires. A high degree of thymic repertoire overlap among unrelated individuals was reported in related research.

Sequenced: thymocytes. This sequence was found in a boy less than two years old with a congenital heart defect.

The CDR3 protein is CASSLGGQGEQYF. CDR3 nucleotide sequence: TGTGCCAGCAGCTTGGGGGGGCAAGGCGAGCAGTACTTC. The chain is built from TRBV7-2 and TRBJ2-7; TRBD2 might be the D (7 bases). V lost 3 bases to trimming and J lost 6 bases, with 12 bases between them. Germline loops: CDR1 SGHTA, CDR2 FQGNSA. This CDR3 is built from 13 residues.